This T cell receptor (beta chain) was sequenced in a study of shared T cell receptors in the human thymus. Using immunoSEQ multiplex PCR, the repertoire was profiled, and TCRdb retains in-frame clones only, with some absent. The data contain approximately 730,000 clones, over 75% of them singletons. The V end lost 4 bases, the J end lost 0 bases, and 13 bases lay between the germline ends. Germline assignment: CDR1 SGHNT and CDR2 YYREEE (reference sequence). This CDR3 has 16 amino acids. Separately, the same data were catalogued under a study of human thymus T cells.

This clonotype was obtained from a girl under two years old with a congenital heart defect. J is TRBJ1-4 and V is TRBV5-4; D uncertain. The sample comprised thymocytes. CDR3 residues: CASSTSTGPTNEKLFF. CDR3 DNA: TGTGCCAGCAGCACGAGTACTGGGCCAACTAATGAAAAACTGTTTTTT.